This T cell receptor (beta chain) came from a study of OX40 agonist ivuxolimab in advanced cancers. Some background on the complete study: Ivuxolimab was a fully human IgG2 agonistic monoclonal antibody targeting the costimulatory receptor OX40 (CD134). Patients were allowed to have had prior anti-PD-1, anti-PD-L1 or anti-CTLA-4 therapy, and more than 30% of the dose-escalation patients had previously received checkpoint inhibitors. Peripheral TCRbeta sequencing aimed to test whether ivuxolimab altered TCR sequence diversity and caused clonal T-cell expansion. Of the approximately 53 patients in dose escalation, some 20 had hepatocellular carcinoma, approximately 15 had melanoma, 9 had renal cell carcinoma and 9 had head and neck cancer. Intravenous ivuxolimab was administered to patients every 2 weeks at six dose levels: 0.01, 0.1, 0.3, 1.5, 3 and 10 mg/kg. Three dose-escalation patients achieved partial responses, one with hepatocellular carcinoma and two with cutaneous melanoma. The paper describes the monotherapy dose-escalation part (N of about 52 patients) of the phase I trial of ivuxolimab. In the dose-escalation cohort, 70% to 90% of patients were male, and the mean age was roughly 60 years with a range of roughly 20 to 79.

Broad study findings and their caveats: After ivuxolimab, CD8+ T cells had more expanded clones than CD4+ T cells on average. Clonal expansion of both CD4+ and CD8+ blood T cells was observed from baseline to week 6 at doses 0.1 to 3.0 mg/kg. Antigen specificity was not determined for the clonally expanded peripheral T cells. Low levels of normalized T-cell clonal expansion were also seen in some nonresponding patients. In the 0.1-3.0 mg/kg groups, partial responders had among the lowest normalized peripheral clonal expansion, particularly in CD8+ T cells.

To sequence the TCRbeta CDR3 region, genomic DNA was isolated from the sorted cells. TCRbeta CDR3 regions were sequenced using the immunoSEQ Assay. What TCRdb holds here is the immuneACCESS table cut down to in-frame rearrangements. Part of the clones is not present; checked against another copy, under half of the missing clones reflect an unresolved V gene, and the others are unexplained. This sample comprises 90,000 to 120,000 clones, approximately 89% of them detected only once. The top ten hold about 1.2% of the sample. The trial excluded patients who had a history of autoimmune disease or were on systemic immunosuppression. Peripheral blood for TCR sequencing was collected from all dose cohorts at baseline, on cycle 4 day 1, and on cycle 7 day 1. The samples were taken from a phase I, first-in-human, multicenter, open-label dose-escalation trial of ivuxolimab. The trial enrolled adults with locally advanced or metastatic head and neck squamous cell, hepatocellular, melanoma or renal cell carcinoma. Before TCR sequencing, CD4+ and CD8+ T cells were separately sorted from peripheral blood.

A word on this clone: Its antigen has not been determined. There are no base qualities to consult, and no much larger clone falls within one base.

The TCR was taken from an adult with an advanced solid tumor such as melanoma, head and neck, liver or kidney cancer. Sequenced material: CD4+ or CD8+ T cells sorted from blood, taken in a trial of the OX40 agonist ivuxolimab.

The CDR3 amino acid sequence is: CASSLGLAGTSYNEQFF. Here is the DNA: TGTGCCAGCAGCTTGGGACTAGCGGGTACCAGCTACAATGAGCAGTTCTTC. The V and J genes are TRBV5-4 and TRBJ2-1; TRBD2 agrees with 10 junctional bases. CDR3 length: 17 amino acids, cysteine to phenylalanine. Here the CDR3 DNA is all that survives: 51 bases in frame from base 1. Ends trimmed: V by 0 bases, J by 3 bases; bases unmatched to a gene: 6. Looking up the germline V gene (reference sequence) yields CDR1 SGHNT and CDR2 YYREEE. When the CDR3 is completed using the reference TRBV5-4 and TRBJ2-1 genes on either side, the full variable domain is ETGVTQSPTHLIKTRGQQVTLRCSSQSGHNTVSWYQQALGQGPQFIFQYYREEENGRGNFPPRFSGLQFPNYSSELNVNALELDDSALYLCASSLGLAGTSYNEQFFGPGTRLTVL.